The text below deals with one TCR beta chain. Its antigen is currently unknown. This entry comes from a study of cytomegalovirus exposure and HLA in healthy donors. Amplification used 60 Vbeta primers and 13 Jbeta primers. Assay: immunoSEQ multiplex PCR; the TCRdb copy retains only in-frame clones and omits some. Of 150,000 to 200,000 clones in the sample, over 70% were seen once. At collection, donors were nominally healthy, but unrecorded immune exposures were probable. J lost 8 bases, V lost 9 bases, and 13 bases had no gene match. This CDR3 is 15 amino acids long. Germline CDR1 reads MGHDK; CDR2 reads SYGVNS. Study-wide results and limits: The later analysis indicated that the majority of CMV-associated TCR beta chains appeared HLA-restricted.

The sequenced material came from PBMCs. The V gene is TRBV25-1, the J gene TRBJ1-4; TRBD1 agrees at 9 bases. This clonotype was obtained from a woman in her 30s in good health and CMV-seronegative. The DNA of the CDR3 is TGTGCCAGGTCCACAGGGGGCCCGCTGGAGGAAAAACTGTTTTTT. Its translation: CARSTGGPLEEKLFF.